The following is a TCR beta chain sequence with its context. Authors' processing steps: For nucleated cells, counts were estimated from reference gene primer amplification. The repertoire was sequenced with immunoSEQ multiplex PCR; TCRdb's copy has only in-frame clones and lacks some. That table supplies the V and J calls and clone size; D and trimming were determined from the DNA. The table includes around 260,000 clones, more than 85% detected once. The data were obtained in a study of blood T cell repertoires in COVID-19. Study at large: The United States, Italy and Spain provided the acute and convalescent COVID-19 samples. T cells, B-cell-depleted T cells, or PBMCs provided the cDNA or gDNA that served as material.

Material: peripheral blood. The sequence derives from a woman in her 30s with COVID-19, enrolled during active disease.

In nucleotides, the CDR3 is TGTGCCAGCAGCCCCGGGAGTCGCCCGTACAATGAGCAGTTCTTC. This translates into CASSPGSRPYNEQFF. J is TRBJ2-1 and V is TRBV7-9, with D tentatively TRBD2 (6 bases). Germline V CDR1 and CDR2: SEHNR, FQNEAQ (reference sequence). This CDR3 is 15 amino acids long. Trimming pared 5 bases from V and 4 bases from J, leaving 15 bases between.